Presented here are 7 T cell receptor beta chains from one specimen sequenced in a study of OX40 agonist ivuxolimab in advanced cancers. The assay was immunoSEQ multiplex PCR, and TCRdb's table has in-frame clones only and misses some. The sample has 55,000 to 75,000 clones, approximately 84% seen once. The specimen was CD4+ or CD8+ T cells sorted from blood, collected in a trial of the OX40 agonist ivuxolimab. The source of these receptors is an adult with an advanced solid tumor such as melanoma, head and neck, liver or kidney cancer.

V is TRBV5-1 and J is TRBJ2-3, with 7 positions matching TRBD2. The J segment lost 4 bases and the V segment lost 9 bases, leaving 11 bases of the junction unmatched. Germline V gene sequence: CDR1 SGHRS, CDR2 YFSETQ. The length of the CDR3 is 14 residues. The CDR3 loop reads CATRWGGPSDTQYF. DNA for the CDR3: TGCGCCACCAGATGGGGGGGACCCTCAGATACGCAGTATTTT.

This clone has just a few counts. The chain couples TRBV19 to TRBJ1-5; D is uncertain. The CDR3 has 16 amino acids. Per germline, CDR1 LNHDA and CDR2 SQIVND (reference sequence). The V and J ends lost 3 bases and 2 bases respectively, with 14 bases between them. CDR3 sequence reads: CASSMFVGSGNQPQHF. DNA for the CDR3: TGTGCCAGTAGTATGTTCGTGGGCTCGGGCAATCAGCCCCAGCATTTT.

In this sample, this clone turned up once. DNA of the CDR3: TGTGCCAGCAGCTTCAGTAGCGGGGGGATCGCAGATACGCAGTATTTT. Protein sequence: CASSFSSGGIADTQYF. The chain is built from TRBV11-1 and TRBJ2-3; 10 positions match TRBD2. The CDR3 extends over 16 amino acids. The germline gives CDR1 SGHAT, CDR2 FQDESV (reference sequence). V trimming: 3 bases; J trimming: 4 bases; junction bases outside the gene matches: 7.

The chain employs TRBV4-1 and TRBJ1-2; D uncertain. Germline V gene data show CDR1 as MGHRA and CDR2 as YSYEKL. The CDR3 runs 15 residues. V lost 1 base to trimming and J lost 5 bases, with 14 bases between them. Written as DNA, the CDR3 is TGCGCCAGCAGCCAAGTAAGGGCTTTGGGGTATGGCTACACCTTC. Its translation is CASSQVRALGYGYTF.

This clone was counted once. The V call is TRBV7-9, the J call TRBJ2-2, with TRBD1 matching 8 bases. The CDR3 runs 14 residues. Germline CDR1 and CDR2: SEHNR and FQNEAQ (reference sequence). Unmatched junction bases numbered 5, after V lost 7 bases and J lost 4 bases. The CDR3 protein is CASKTGGSTGELFF. The CDR3 DNA reads as TGTGCCAGCAAAACAGGGGGGAGCACCGGGGAGCTGTTTTTT.

The chain joins TRBV5-1 to TRBJ2-7; D not certain. This CDR3 region has 12 residues. V lost 5 bases and J lost 2, with 8 bases in between. In germline, CDR1 is SGHRS, CDR2 YFSETQ. The CDR3 protein is CASRQSAYEQYF. The CDR3 DNA follows: TGCGCCAGCAGGCAGTCGGCCTACGAGCAGTACTTC.

This clone was seen only once. The gene calls are TRBV5-1 and TRBJ2-4; no firm D call. In germline, CDR1 is SGHRS, CDR2 YFSETQ. CDR3 size: 12 residues. Trimming shortened V by 3 bases and J by 7 bases, and 8 bases separated the two germline ends. Here the CDR3 reads CASSSDGNIQYF. The CDR3 DNA reads TGCGCCAGCAGCTCCGACGGGAACATTCAGTACTTC.